This TCR beta chain stems from a study of cytomegalovirus exposure and HLA in healthy donors. General study results and limits: It emerged from a later analysis that several of the most significant clusters appeared to be linked to common viral pathogens. There were 150 to 200 TCR beta chains listed as cytomegalovirus-associated.

It was with 60 Vbeta and 13 Jbeta primers that the PCR ran. Sequencing used immunoSEQ multiplex PCR; TCRdb keeps in-frame clones, though not all of them. The sample includes 170,000 or so clones, around 77% of them seen just once. A remark on this clone: What it binds is unknown.

Specimen: PBMCs. The origin of this receptor is a woman aged 45-65 years in good health and CMV-seropositive.

The CDR3 nucleotides are TGTGCCAGCAGTGAGGTCAGGGAAGCTTTCTTT. Protein product: CASSEVREAFF. This chain joins TRBV2 and TRBJ1-1, with D hard to call. Trimming removed 3 bases from V and 8 bases from J, with 7 bases in between. Germline V gives CDR1 SNHLY, CDR2 FYNNEI. This CDR3 contains 11 residues.